The clone carrying this T cell receptor beta chain was found a few times. Its matching antigen is unknown. The sample belongs to a study of CD8+ T cells in alopecia areata. Study summary: A regimen of oral tofacitinib, 5 to 10 mg twice daily, was given to treated patients. Study-level findings and limits: Possibly as an HLA-related effect, TCR sharing across patients appeared less clear than in mice. Lesional scalp displayed greater clonality than normal scalp, most notably in alopecia totalis/universalis.

Germline values: CDR1 SGHTA, CDR2 FQGNSA. The CDR3 loop spans 15 amino acids. V dropped 3 bases and J dropped 6; count of bases not matched to a gene: 3. Lesional scalp punch biopsies and peripheral blood were collected from alopecia areata patients. Extracted RNA was reverse transcribed, and the resulting cDNA served as sequencing template. Only in-frame clones appear in the TCRdb table, and some are missing; sequencing was by immunoSEQ multiplex PCR. The sample has around 120,000 clones, 35% to 45% seen once. Sample: CD4+ T cells sorted from blood. The J gene is TRBJ2-3, the V gene TRBV7-2, with 13 positions matching TRBD2. This receptor was obtained from a human donor with alopecia areata. The CDR3 region is CASSFQLAGGDTQYF. CDR3 DNA: TGTGCCAGCAGCTTCCAACTAGCGGGGGGGGATACGCAGTATTTT.